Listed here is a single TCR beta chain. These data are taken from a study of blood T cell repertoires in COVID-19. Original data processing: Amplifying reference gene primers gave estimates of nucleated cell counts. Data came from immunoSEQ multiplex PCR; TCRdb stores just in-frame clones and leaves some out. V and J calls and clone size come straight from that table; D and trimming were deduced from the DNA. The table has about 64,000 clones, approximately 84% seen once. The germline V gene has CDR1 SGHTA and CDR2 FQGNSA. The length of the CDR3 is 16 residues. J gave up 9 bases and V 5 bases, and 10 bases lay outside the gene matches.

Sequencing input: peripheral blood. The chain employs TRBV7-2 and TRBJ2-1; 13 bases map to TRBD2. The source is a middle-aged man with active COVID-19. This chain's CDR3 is CASSLTSGRAVLEQFF. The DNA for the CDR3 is TGTGCCAGCAGCCTCACTAGCGGGAGGGCCGTCCTTGAGCAGTTCTTC.